This T cell receptor (beta chain) was sequenced for a study of T cells in localized non-small cell lung cancer. Overall study results and limits: Researchers found a median around 61 of the top 100 tumor clones in adjacent lung.

Sequencing was performed with immunoSEQ multiplex PCR; in TCRdb, only in-frame clones are kept and a portion is missing. The table has about 11,000 clones, more than 85% seen once. A note on this clone: Antigen specificity is unknown.

With 7 bases removed from V and 0 bases from J, the gap between germline ends came to 14 bases. The CDR3 is 15 amino acids. CDR1 MNHEY and CDR2 SVGAGI come from the germline V gene. This TCR was recovered from a male donor aged 60 or over with stage III lung adenocarcinoma. The sample consisted of peripheral blood, taken before any cancer treatment. This chain joins TRBV6-5 and TRBJ2-3, with a tentative D call TRBD2 (5 bases). In DNA form, the CDR3 reads TGTGCCAGCAAGCGGCGGTCCACAAGCACAGATACGCAGTATTTT. Its translation: CASKRRSTSTDTQYF.